The 21 T cell receptor beta chains presented below share a single source sample, sequenced in a study of cytomegalovirus exposure and HLA in healthy donors (dated by TCRdb to 2016 to 2017). Library preparation used the immunoSEQ multiplex PCR assay. A mixture of 60 forward primers for TCR Vbeta segments and 13 reverse primers for TCR Jbeta segments was used in the multiplex PCR. This is the immuneACCESS table as TCRdb keeps it, with only in-frame sequences that have V and J called. A part of the clones is gone; compared with another copy, unresolved V genes explain less than half, and the rest is unexplained. This sample holds 130,000 or so clones; 72% were observed only once. Less than 4.5% of the sample goes to the ten largest clones. Sequencing was done on a sample of PBMCs. The receptors were gathered from a man aged 50 or older in good health and CMV-seropositive.

This chain uses TRBV4-3 with TRBJ1-1; unclear D gene. Trimming took off 2 bases at V and 1 base at J, with 5 bases between the two ends. The CDR3 is 13 amino acids. Germline CDR1 and CDR2: LGHNA and YSLEER. The CDR3 reads CASSQIQNTEAFF. CDR3 nucleotides: TGCGCCAGCAGCCAAATACAGAACACTGAAGCTTTCTTT.

This clone came up a few times. The rearrangement joins TRBV6-5 to TRBJ1-1; 9 bases match TRBD1. The CDR3 is 15 amino acids. V shed 3 bases and J 5 bases; nucleotides not matched to a gene: 7. From germline, CDR1 is MNHEY and CDR2 SVGAGI. The CDR3 here is CASSYLGTGKTEAFF. The DNA of the CDR3 is TGTGCCAGCAGTTATTTGGGGACAGGGAAAACTGAAGCTTTCTTT.

V gene TRBV5-1 combines with J gene TRBJ2-7, with D perhaps matching TRBD2 (6 bases). CDR1 SGHRS and CDR2 YFSETQ come from the germline V gene. CDR3 size: 15 residues. V was cut by 0 bases and J by 3 bases, with 13 bases left in between. The CDR3: CASSLGPSENYEQYF. The DNA of the CDR3 is TGCGCCAGCAGCTTGGGGCCTAGCGAGAACTACGAGCAGTACTTC.

This chain joins TRBV6-1 and TRBJ2-7; tentatively, D is TRBD1 (6 bases). The CDR3 spans 13 residues. Per germline, CDR1 MNHNS and CDR2 SASEGT. Trimming stripped 7 bases from V and 3 bases from J, with 13 bases between. CDR3 DNA sequence: TGTGCCAGCAAGGGGGTGGGGATCTACGAGCAGTACTTC. This codes for CASKGVGIYEQYF.

The V gene is TRBV10-1, the J gene TRBJ1-4; TRBD1 might be the D (5 bases). The V and J ends lost 2 bases and 8 bases respectively, with 12 bases between them. Per the germline V gene, CDR1 is WNHNN and CDR2 is SYGVQD (reference sequence). The CDR3 extends over 14 amino acids. This CDR3 reads CASSESDTGEKLFF. The CDR3 coding sequence is TGCGCCAGCAGTGAGAGTGACACAGGAGAAAAACTGTTTTTT.

Only one count was recorded for this clone. CDR3: CASSLVGGNIYEQYF. CDR3 DNA: TGTGCCAGCAGCTTAGTGGGCGGGAACATTTACGAGCAGTACTTC. The chain recombines TRBV11-3 with TRBJ2-5, with D possibly being TRBD2 (6 bases). The J call may be mistaken, given a closer DNA end match to TRBJ2-7. The CDR3 extends over 15 amino acids. The germline CDR1 and CDR2 sequences are SGHNT and YENEEA.

The chain couples TRBV28 to TRBJ2-2; the D gene is possibly TRBD1 (5 bases). Looked up from germline, CDR1 is MDHEN and CDR2 is SYDVKM. This CDR3 contains 16 residues. V was clipped by 5 bases and J by 7 bases, with 20 bases between them. The CDR3 nucleotides read TGTGCCAGCAGTCCAATCTCCTGGGGCCCAGGCGGGGAGCTGTTTTTT. This gives the protein CASSPISWGPGGELFF.

The chain joins TRBV6-5 to TRBJ1-2; D unclear. This CDR3 has 13 amino acids. The germline V gene encodes CDR1 MNHEY and CDR2 SVGAGI. With 7 bases removed from V and 5 bases from J, the gap between germline ends came to 14 bases. DNA of the CDR3: TGTGCCAGCACCCGAGGAGGGAAATATGGCTACACCTTC. This gives the protein CASTRGGKYGYTF.

The chain joins TRBV5-4 to TRBJ2-1; 9 positions agree with TRBD1. Trimming removed 7 bases from V and 4 bases from J; junction bases left unmatched: 6. In germline, CDR1 is SGHNT, CDR2 YYREEE (reference sequence). The CDR3 spans 14 residues. DNA for the CDR3: TGTGCCAGCCTACCGGACAGGGGATACAATGAGCAGTTCTTC. Its translation is CASLPDRGYNEQFF.

In its sample, this clone was seen a few times. The V call is TRBV19, the J call TRBJ1-1, with TRBD1 matching over 8 bases. Trimming removed 5 bases from V and 10 bases from J; junction bases left unmatched: 6. The CDR3 contains 12 residues. The germline gives CDR1 LNHDA, CDR2 SQIVND (reference sequence). The CDR3 region is CASSPWTGSAFF. The CDR3 DNA reads as TGTGCCAGTAGTCCCTGGACAGGGTCAGCTTTCTTT. Looking up the rest from reference TRBV19 and TRBJ1-1 gives the full variable domain: DGGITQSPKYLFRKEGQNVTLSCEQNLNHDAMYWYRQDPGQGLRLIYYSQIVNDFQKGDIAEGYSVSREKKESFPLTVTSAQKNPTAFYLCASSPWTGSAFFGQGTRLTVV.

This clone has just a few counts. The rearrangement links TRBV19 to TRBJ1-1; the match to TRBD1 covers 10 bases. Per the germline V gene, CDR1 is LNHDA and CDR2 is SQIVND (reference sequence). J was trimmed by 4 bases and V by 7 bases; bases with no gene match: 6. CDR3 length: 14 residues. The chain's CDR3 is CASTWDRGGTEAFF. The CDR3 nucleotides are TGTGCCAGTACCTGGGACAGGGGAGGCACTGAAGCTTTCTTT.

The V call is TRBV5-4, the J call TRBJ1-4; 9 nucleotides align to TRBD1. Unmatched junction bases numbered 7, after V lost 2 bases and J lost 8 bases. Germline CDR1 reads SGHNT; CDR2 reads YYREEE (reference sequence). The CDR3 length is 15 residues. As DNA, the CDR3 is TGTGCCAGCAGCTTTCGGGGACAGGGTCGGGAAAAACTGTTTTTT. Translation gives CASSFRGQGREKLFF. The entire variable domain, with the rest obtained from reference TRBV5-4 and TRBJ1-4, is as follows: ETGVTQSPTHLIKTRGQQVTLRCSSQSGHNTVSWYQQALGQGPQFIFQYYREEENGRGNFPPRFSGLQFPNYSSELNVNALELDDSALYLCASSFRGQGREKLFFGSGTQLSVL.

This clone occurred a few times. The rearrangement uses TRBV5-4 and TRBJ2-7, with 8 bases lining up with TRBD1. The CDR3 contains 15 residues. Germline assignment: CDR1 SGHNT and CDR2 YYREEE (reference sequence). Trimming at V came to 4 bases and at J to 3 bases, leaving 9 bases not matched to a gene. The CDR3 DNA follows: TGTGCCAGCAGCCTGGACAGGGCCTCTGTCTACGAGCAGTACTTC. Protein product: CASSLDRASVYEQYF.

The chain recombines TRBV6-5 with TRBJ1-4, with TRBD1 matching 7 bases. This CDR3 is built from 16 residues. V shed 0 bases and J 4 bases; nucleotides not matched to a gene: 5. Germline loops: CDR1 MNHEY, CDR2 SVGAGI. CDR3 residues: CASSYSAGGVNEKLFF. The CDR3 DNA sequence: TGTGCCAGCAGTTACTCGGCAGGGGGAGTTAATGAAAAACTGTTTTTT.

This clone was picked up a small number of times. J is TRBJ1-4 and V is TRBV19; perhaps TRBD1 as D (5 bases). Trimming left V 5 bases short and J 7 bases short, with 11 bases between. CDR1 LNHDA and CDR2 SQIVND come from the germline V gene (reference sequence). The CDR3 is made up of 13 amino acids. The CDR3 sequence: CASSPDTFEKLFF. The CDR3 region has the DNA TGTGCCAGTAGTCCGGACACTTTTGAAAAACTGTTTTTT.

The genes are TRBV4-1 and TRBJ2-7, with 10 bases lining up with TRBD2. Unmatched junction bases numbered 1, after V lost 4 bases and J lost 1 base. Germline CDR1 and CDR2: MGHRA and YSYEKL. The CDR3 sequence is 14 residues long. CDR3 protein: CASSPSGGSYEQYF. The CDR3, as DNA: TGCGCCAGCAGCCCTAGCGGGGGTTCCTACGAGCAGTACTTC.

The chain is built from TRBV6-1 and TRBJ1-1; unclear D gene. The CDR3 totals 13 residues. The germline V and J ends were trimmed by 2 bases and 6 bases, with 10 bases remaining between them. Germline CDR1 MNHNS, CDR2 SASEGT. The CDR3 nucleotides are TGTGCCAGCAGTGAACCCCAGTTTCCTGAAGCTTTCTTT. It translates to CASSEPQFPEAFF.

V is TRBV5-1 and J is TRBJ1-4, with 11 nucleotides matching TRBD1. The CDR3 totals 15 residues. The V and J ends lost 4 bases and 8 bases, in that order; junction bases with no gene match: 7. Germline loops: CDR1 SGHRS, CDR2 YFSETQ. CDR3 sequence (DNA): TGCGCCAGCAGCCTACCGGGACAGGGGGTCGAAAAACTGTTTTTT. Amino acid sequence: CASSLPGQGVEKLFF.

This clone was counted once. The chain couples TRBV18 to TRBJ1-4; D unresolved. Trimming left V 5 bases short and J 8 bases short, with 15 bases between. This CDR3 is built from 14 residues. The germline V gene encodes CDR1 KGHSH and CDR2 LQKENI. CDR3 loop: CASSTSGRGEKLFF. The CDR3 DNA sequence: TGTGCCAGCTCAACTTCGGGCCGCGGGGAAAAACTGTTTTTT. Full variable domain (missing parts from reference TRBV18 and TRBJ1-4): NAGVMQNPRHLVRRRGQEARLRCSPMKGHSHVYWYRQLPEEGLKFMVYLQKENIIDESGMPKERFSAEFPKEGPSILRIQQVVRGDSAAYFCASSTSGRGEKLFFGSGTQLSVL.

The chain combines TRBV5-8 with TRBJ2-3; the D gene is possibly TRBD1 (6 bases). This CDR3 contains 13 residues. Germline V gives CDR1 SGHTS, CDR2 YDEGEE. V was clipped by 2 bases and J by 4 bases, with 8 bases between them. This CDR3 is CASSFGQSDTQYF. The CDR3 DNA follows: TGTGCCAGCAGCTTCGGACAGTCAGATACGCAGTATTTT.

A few counts support this clone. In DNA form, the CDR3 reads TGCGCCAGCAGCCAACCTCCAGGGGTGAGGGGGCTCATGAACACTGAAGCTTTCTTT. It codes for CASSQPPGVRGLMNTEAFF. The chain is built from TRBV4-1 and TRBJ1-1, with 7 bases identical to TRBD1. The CDR3 extends over 19 amino acids. Germline values: CDR1 MGHRA, CDR2 YSYEKL. Trimming cost V 2 bases and J 0 bases; bases outside gene matches: 15.